This T cell receptor beta chain was recorded in a study of blood T cell repertoires in COVID-19 (dated by TCRdb to 2018 to 2021). Turning to the overall study: Collaborator samples came from the United States, Italy and Spain and covered acute and convalescent phases of COVID-19. The material from the prospective study consisted of cDNA or gDNA derived from T cells, B-cell-depleted T cells, or PBMCs. The dataset comprised deeply sampled blood TCRbeta repertoires from subjects exposed to, actively infected with, or recovered from COVID-19. A freely available public database, intended as a resource for researchers studying the immune response to SARS-CoV-2, is where the repertoires were released. Samples were obtained from the ongoing ImmuneRACE study (first 160 participants) and from roughly 1,300 subjects provided by 6 global collaborators. A de-identified subject ID, COVID-19 status, age in years and sex were almost always included in the sample metadata. HLA class I and class II types, where available, came from metadata supplied by the sample provider rather than from assay-based typing.

A word on this clone: Its antigen remains unidentified. No much larger clone exists at a distance of one base, and base qualities are not known.

Beyond this particular receptor, the publication reports: The quantity of clinical and demographic metadata differed by source and by participant and was supplied without curation.

The immunoSEQ Assay, a bias-controlled multiplex PCR, was used to amplify TCRbeta CDR3 regions from genomic DNA. Per the original workflow: Within the assay, amplification of reference gene primers was used to estimate how many nucleated cells each sample contained. Sequence reads were collapsed and filtered to measure the absolute abundance of every unique TCRbeta CDR3 rearrangement. For each sample, productive Simpson clonality was calculated by taking the square root of Simpson's diversity index across productive rearrangements. This is the immuneACCESS table as TCRdb keeps it, with only in-frame sequences that have V and J called. A part of the clones is gone; compared with another copy, unresolved V genes explain less than half, and the rest is unexplained. The V and J calls and the clone size are those of that table, but D and trimming were determined from the DNA. This sample is represented by over 90,000 clones; 85% to 90% of them were singletons. Clones ranked in the top ten supply approximately 3.7% of the sample.

The collaborating institutions used their own protocols to collect whole blood in K2EDTA tubes. For TCRbeta analysis, collaborators shipped samples in one of three forms: frozen whole blood, isolated PBMCs, or DNA extracted from either of those sample types. The clonotype originates from a human donor in a cohort sampled during active COVID-19. What was sequenced was peripheral blood.

The CDR3 protein is CASSTGQSSYNEQFF. The nucleotides are TGTGCCAGCTCAACGGGACAGAGCTCCTACAATGAGCAGTTCTTC. Recombination connected TRBV18 to TRBJ2-1; a stretch of 7 junction bases matches TRBD1. Including the terminal cysteine and phenylalanine, the CDR3 comprises 15 residues. The entry retains the CDR3 DNA only, 45 bases that are in frame from base 1. For this chain, trimming is 5 bases at the V end and 0 bases at the J end, and the number of junction bases without a gene match is 4. Based on the germline V gene, the CDR1 and CDR2 sequences are KGHSH and LQKENI.